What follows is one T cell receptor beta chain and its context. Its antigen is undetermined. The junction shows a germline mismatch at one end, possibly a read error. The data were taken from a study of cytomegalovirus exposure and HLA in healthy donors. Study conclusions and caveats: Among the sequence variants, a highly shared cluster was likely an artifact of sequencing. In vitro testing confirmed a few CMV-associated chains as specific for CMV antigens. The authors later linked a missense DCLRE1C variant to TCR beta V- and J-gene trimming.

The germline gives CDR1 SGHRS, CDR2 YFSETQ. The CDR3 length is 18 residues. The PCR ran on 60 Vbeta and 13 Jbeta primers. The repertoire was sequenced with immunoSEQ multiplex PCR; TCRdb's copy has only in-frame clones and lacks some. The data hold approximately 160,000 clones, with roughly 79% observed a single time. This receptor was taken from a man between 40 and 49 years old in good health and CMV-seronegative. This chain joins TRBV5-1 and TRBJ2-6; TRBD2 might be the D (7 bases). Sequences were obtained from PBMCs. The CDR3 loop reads CASSLTAGARSGANGLTF. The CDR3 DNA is TGCGCCAGCAGCTTGACTGCGGGGGCTCGCTCTGGGGCCAACGGCCTGACTTTC.